The rows below give T cell receptor beta chains drawn from one sample of a study of cytomegalovirus exposure and HLA in healthy donors. Generated by immunoSEQ multiplex PCR, the TCRdb table keeps only in-frame clones and is missing some. This sample has roughly 230,000 clones, with roughly 91% found just once. The specimen was PBMCs. The receptors were sampled from a girl aged 2-10 years in good health and CMV-seronegative. CDR3s include the opening cysteine and the closing phenylalanine or tryptophan. The D gene is left open where the match is weak. Clone size is shown for a subset of rows, as once, few, many or a class of expanded clone.

D gene	V gene	clone size	J gene	CDR3 protein	CDR3 DNA
.	TRBV2	.	TRBJ1-6	CASSLSPLHF	TGTGCCAGCAGCCTTTCACCCCTCCACTTT
TRBD1	TRBV28	.	TRBJ1-4	CASSHRGTNEKLFF	TGTGCCAGCAGCCACAGGGGAACTAATGAAAAACTGTTTTTT
TRBD1	TRBV19	.	TRBJ1-4	CASSSDRGKLFF	TGTGCCAGTAGTTCCGACAGGGGAAAACTGTTTTTT
.	TRBV18	once	TRBJ1-2	CASSPLGGDGYTF	TGTGCCAGCTCACCACTCGGGGGGGATGGCTACACCTTC
TRBD2	TRBV30	.	TRBJ2-5	CAWSAYVAGGPNTETQYF	TGTGCCTGGAGTGCTTACGTCGCGGGGGGGCCCAACACGGAGACCCAGTACTTC
TRBD2	TRBV11-2	.	TRBJ2-5	CASSLEVRGLAGAYQETQYF	TGTGCCAGCAGCTTAGAAGTACGAGGACTAGCGGGGGCGTACCAAGAGACCCAGTACTTC
.	TRBV29-1	.	TRBJ1-5	CSVVDGVNQPQHF	TGCAGCGTTGTCGACGGAGTCAATCAGCCCCAGCATTTT
.	TRBV2	few	TRBJ2-1	CASSPRARGDEQFF	TGTGCCAGCAGCCCCAGGGCTAGGGGTGACGAGCAGTTCTTC
.	TRBV19	.	TRBJ2-2	CASSMGGTATGELFF	TGTGCCAGTAGTATGGGTGGAACAGCCACCGGGGAGCTGTTTTTT
.	TRBV11-2	once	TRBJ2-7	CASSLGGGDTLSYEQYF	TGTGCCAGCAGCTTAGGCGGAGGAGACACCCTCTCCTACGAGCAGTACTTC
TRBD2	TRBV5-1	.	TRBJ2-1	CASSPLPGGGSYNEQFF	TGCGCCAGCAGCCCCCTCCCGGGGGGGGGCTCCTACAATGAGCAGTTCTTC
TRBD1	TRBV7-9	.	TRBJ2-2	CASTRTGQPNTGELFF	TGTGCCAGCACACGGACGGGACAGCCGAACACCGGGGAGCTGTTTTTT
TRBD1	TRBV7-9	.	TRBJ1-3	CASSRETGFGNTIYF	TGTGCCAGCAGCCGGGAGACAGGGTTTGGAAACACCATATATTTT
.	TRBV15	.	TRBJ1-6	CATRFSSNSPLHF	TGTGCCACTCGTTTTAGCAGCAATTCACCCCTCCACTTT
TRBD2	TRBV2	.	TRBJ2-2	CAKTSGSTGELFF	TGTGCCAAGACTAGCGGGAGCACCGGGGAGCTGTTTTTT
.	TRBV13	.	TRBJ2-5	CASSLGRGLGTETQYF	TGTGCCAGCAGCCTCGGGAGAGGGCTAGGAACGGAGACCCAGTACTTC
.	TRBV27	.	TRBJ2-7	CASSLPGAEYEQYF	TGTGCCAGCAGTTTACCGGGAGCGGAGTACGAGCAGTACTTC
TRBD2	TRBV7-9	once	TRBJ2-1	CASSLGGGEQFF	TGTGCCAGCAGCTTAGGGGGGGGTGAGCAGTTCTTC
TRBD2	TRBV14	.	TRBJ2-3	CASSPGGGFTDTQYF	TGTGCCAGCAGCCCCGGCGGGGGGTTCACAGATACGCAGTATTTT
.	TRBV6-1	once	TRBJ2-1	CASMERLTGNEQFF	TGTGCCAGCATGGAGAGACTGACGGGGAATGAGCAGTTCTTC
TRBD2	TRBV4-2	few	TRBJ2-2	CASSRDLAGGLAGELFF	TGTGCCAGCAGCCGAGACTTAGCGGGAGGGCTGGCCGGGGAGCTGTTTTTT
.	TRBV20-1	.	TRBJ1-2	CSAVGRYGYTF	TGCAGTGCTGTTGGTCGGTATGGCTACACCTTC
TRBD2	TRBV14	.	TRBJ2-7	CASSQARLAGTYEQYF	TGTGCCAGCAGCCAGGCTAGACTAGCGGGGACCTACGAGCAGTACTTC